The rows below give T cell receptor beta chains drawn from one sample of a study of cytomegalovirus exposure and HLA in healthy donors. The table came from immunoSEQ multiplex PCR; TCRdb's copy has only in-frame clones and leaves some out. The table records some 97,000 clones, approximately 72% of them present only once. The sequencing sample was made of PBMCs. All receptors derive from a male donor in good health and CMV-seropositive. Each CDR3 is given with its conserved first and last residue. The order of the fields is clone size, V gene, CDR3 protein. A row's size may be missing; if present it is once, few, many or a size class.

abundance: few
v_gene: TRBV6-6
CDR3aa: CASSPSGGAYNEQFF

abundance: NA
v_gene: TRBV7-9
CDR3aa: CASSLAWESSTDTQYF

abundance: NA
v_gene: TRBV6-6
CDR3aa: CASSPTGSSSYNEQFF

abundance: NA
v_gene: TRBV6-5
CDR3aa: CASSYSSGGANYGYTF

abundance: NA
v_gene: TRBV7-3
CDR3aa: CASSLSSEETQYF

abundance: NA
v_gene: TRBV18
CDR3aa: CASSPGKLQTVDQETQYF

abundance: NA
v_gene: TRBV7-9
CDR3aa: CASEAYEQYF

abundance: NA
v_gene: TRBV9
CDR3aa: CASSPAPTISGNTIYF

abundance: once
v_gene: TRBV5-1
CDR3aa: CASSPTSQSTDTQYF

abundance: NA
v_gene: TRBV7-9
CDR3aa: CASSLAVSGGYTF

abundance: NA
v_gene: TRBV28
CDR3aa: CASSSRRQGFETQYF

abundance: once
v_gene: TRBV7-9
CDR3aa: CASSRDRYNEQFF

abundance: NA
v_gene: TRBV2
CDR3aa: CASGSRWGGGYTF

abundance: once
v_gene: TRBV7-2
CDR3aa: CASSLGTGPGNTIYF

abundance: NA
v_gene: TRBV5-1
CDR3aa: CASSWTGPDEKLFF

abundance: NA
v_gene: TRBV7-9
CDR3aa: CASSLSSRQGNSPLHF

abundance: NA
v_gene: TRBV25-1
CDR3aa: CASSDESLDTDTQYF

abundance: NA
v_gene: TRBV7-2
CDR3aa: CASSLDRVNTEAFF

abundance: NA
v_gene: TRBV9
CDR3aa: CASSVGQGVYSYEQYF

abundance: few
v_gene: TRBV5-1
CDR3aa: CASSSRQGRDTEAFF

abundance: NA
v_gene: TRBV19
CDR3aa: CASSIGDRTMNTEAFF

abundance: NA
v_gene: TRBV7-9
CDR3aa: CASSPSGRGEKLFF

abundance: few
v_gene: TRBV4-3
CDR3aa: CASSQAAARGSGANVLTF

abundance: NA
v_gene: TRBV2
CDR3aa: CASSRDRRRTQYF

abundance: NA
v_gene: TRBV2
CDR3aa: CASSTDRNNSPLHF

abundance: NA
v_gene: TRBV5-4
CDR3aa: CASSSQRLNSGNTIYF

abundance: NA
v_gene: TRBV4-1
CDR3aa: CASSQDSYNEQFF

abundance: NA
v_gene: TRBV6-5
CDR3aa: CASSRSGEQYF

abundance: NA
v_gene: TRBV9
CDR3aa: CASSVTAGHSEQYF

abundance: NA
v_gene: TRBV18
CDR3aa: CASSLNTVENTEAFF

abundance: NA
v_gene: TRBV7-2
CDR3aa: CASRPTGVGETQYF

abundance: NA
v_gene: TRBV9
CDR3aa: CASSVAEYNEQFF

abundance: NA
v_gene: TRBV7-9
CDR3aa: CASGGGGYEQYF

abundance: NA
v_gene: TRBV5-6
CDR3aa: CASSFAFGTNNSPLHF

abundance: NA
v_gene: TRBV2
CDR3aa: CASSADRADTGELFF

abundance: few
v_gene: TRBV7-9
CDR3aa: CASSLALAGGQETQYF

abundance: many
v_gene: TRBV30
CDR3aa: CAWRGSMNTEAFF

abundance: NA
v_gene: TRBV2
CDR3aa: CASRNTDYGYTF

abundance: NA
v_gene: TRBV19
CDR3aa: CASTWTSGGHNEQYF

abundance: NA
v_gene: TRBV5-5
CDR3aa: CASSFWQGLAEQYF

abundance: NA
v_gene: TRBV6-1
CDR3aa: CASLLTGEDSPLHF

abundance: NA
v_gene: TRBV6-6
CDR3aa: CASSLGGDGEKLFF

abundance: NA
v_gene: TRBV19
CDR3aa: CATIDPPDRGRMKAFF

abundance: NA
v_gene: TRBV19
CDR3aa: CASSIQGSSYEQYF

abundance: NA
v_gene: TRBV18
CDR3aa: CASSPRSDRVGTYNEQFF